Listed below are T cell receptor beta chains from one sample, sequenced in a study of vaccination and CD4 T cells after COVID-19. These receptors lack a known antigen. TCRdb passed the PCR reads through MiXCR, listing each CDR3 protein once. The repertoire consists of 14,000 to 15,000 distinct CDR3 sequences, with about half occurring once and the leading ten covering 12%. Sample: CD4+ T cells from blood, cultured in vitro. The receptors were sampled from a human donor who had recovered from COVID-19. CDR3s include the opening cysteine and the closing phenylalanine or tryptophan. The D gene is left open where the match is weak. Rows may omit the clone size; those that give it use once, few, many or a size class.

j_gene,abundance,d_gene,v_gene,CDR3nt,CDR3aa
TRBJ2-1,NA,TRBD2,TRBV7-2,TGTGCCAGCAGCTTTTCGAGCGGGGTTCCTTACAATGAGCAGTTCTTC,CASSFSSGVPYNEQFF
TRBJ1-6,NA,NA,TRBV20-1,TGCAGTGCTAGAGATTGGGCTCGACAGGTTTCACCCCTCCACTTT,CSARDWARQVSPLHF
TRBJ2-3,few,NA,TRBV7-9,TGTGCCAGCAGCTTATCCAGGATCACAGATACGCAGTATTTT,CASSLSRITDTQYF
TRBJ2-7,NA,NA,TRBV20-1,TGCAGTGCCCCCTACCCAGCGGTGAGCTCCTACGAGCAGTACTTC,CSAPYPAVSSYEQYF
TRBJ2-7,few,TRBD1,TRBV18,TGTGCCAGCTCAAAACAGGGGGCGAACTACGAGCAGTACTTC,CASSKQGANYEQYF
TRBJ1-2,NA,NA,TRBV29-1,TGCAGCGTCGTGGATGGCTACACCTTC,CSVVDGYTF
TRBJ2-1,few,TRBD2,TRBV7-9,TGTGCCAGCAGCCACTATCTGGGACTAGCGGGAGAATATGAGCAGTTCTTC,CASSHYLGLAGEYEQFF
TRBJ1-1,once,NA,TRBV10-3,TGTGCCATCAGTCCGGGAAACTTGAACACTGAAGCTTTCTTT,CAISPGNLNTEAFF
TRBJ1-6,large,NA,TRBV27,TGTGCCAGCAGAAGGCGACTGATTAATTCACCCCTCCACTTT,CASRRRLINSPLHF
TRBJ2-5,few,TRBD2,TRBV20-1,TGCAGTGCTAGAGACCTCAACCCAACTCTAGCGGGAGTCTTGGAGACCCAGTACTTC,CSARDLNPTLAGVLETQYF
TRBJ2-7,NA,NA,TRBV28,TGTGCCAGCGGATTTTACGAGCAGTACTTC,CASGFYEQYF
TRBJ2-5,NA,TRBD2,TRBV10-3,TGTGCCGCCCGGGGGACTAGCGGAAAAACCCCGAAGGCGGAGACCCAGTACTTC,CAARGTSGKTPKAETQYF
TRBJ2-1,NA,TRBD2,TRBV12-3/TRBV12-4,TGTGCCAGCAGCCCCCCCGCCGGGAGGGCCGCCTACAATGAGCAGTTCTTC,CASSPPAGRAAYNEQFF
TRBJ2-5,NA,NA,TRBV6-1,TGTGCCAGCAGTGGGCAGGGTCTTCACCAAGAGACCCAGTACTTC,CASSGQGLHQETQYF
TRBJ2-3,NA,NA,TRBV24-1,TGTGCCACCGGCGGGGGCAGCACAGATACGCAGTATTTT,CATGGGSTDTQYF
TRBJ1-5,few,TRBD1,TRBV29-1,TGCAGCGTGGAGATGGACAGGGTTGGCAATCAGCCCCAGCATTTT,CSVEMDRVGNQPQHF
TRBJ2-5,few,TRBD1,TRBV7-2,TGTGCCAGCAGCTTAGGCCCGCCAGGGGGAGAGACCCAGTACTTC,CASSLGPPGGETQYF
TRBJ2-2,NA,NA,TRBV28,TGTGCCGCCTTTAGGACTGGGGCCGGGGAGCTGTTTTTT,CAAFRTGAGELFF
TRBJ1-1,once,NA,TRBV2,TGTGCCAGCATCCTCCGGGGGACCACTGAAGCTTTCTTT,CASILRGTTEAFF
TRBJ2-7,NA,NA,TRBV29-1,TGCAGCGTTGACGAACCAGGGCTGGGCTATGAGCAGTACTTC,CSVDEPGLGYEQYF
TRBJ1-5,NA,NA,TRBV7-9,TGTGCCAGCAGCCGCGGCCCTCCAGGGAGTAGCAATCAGCCCCAGCATTTT,CASSRGPPGSSNQPQHF
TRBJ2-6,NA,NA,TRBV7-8,TGTGCCAGCAGCTTAGCGAGCGGGGCCAACGTCCTGACTTTC,CASSLASGANVLTF
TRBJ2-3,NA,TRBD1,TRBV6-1,TGTGCCAACGGCAAGGGGGCGGGCCCAGATACGCAGTATTTT,CANGKGAGPDTQYF
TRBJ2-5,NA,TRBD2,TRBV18,TGTGCCAGCTCACCACCGGGACTAAATCCGGGGACCCAGTACTTC,CASSPPGLNPGTQYF
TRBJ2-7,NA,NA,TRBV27,TGTGCCAGCAGCAGAACGGGTAACAGGGTTTCCTACGAGCAGTACTTC,CASSRTGNRVSYEQYF
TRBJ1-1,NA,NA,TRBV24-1,TGTGCCACCAGTGGGGGAAACACTGAAGCTTTCTTT,CATSGGNTEAFF
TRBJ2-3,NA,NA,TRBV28,TGTGCCAGCAGTTTATCGGTAGCGGAAGTAGATACGCAGTATTTT,CASSLSVAEVDTQYF
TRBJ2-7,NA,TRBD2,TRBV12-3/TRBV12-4,TGTGCCAGCAGTCCCAATAGCGGGAGTCCCTACGAGCAGTACTTC,CASSPNSGSPYEQYF
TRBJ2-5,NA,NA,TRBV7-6,TGTGCCAGCAGCCTAGCTACGATGCAAGAGACCCAGTACTTC,CASSLATMQETQYF
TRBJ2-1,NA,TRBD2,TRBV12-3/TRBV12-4,TGTGCCAGCAGATTAGCGGGAGCACCCTCCTACAATGAGCAGTTCTTC,CASRLAGAPSYNEQFF
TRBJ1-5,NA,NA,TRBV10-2,TGCGCCAGCAGTGTCGGAGGGGGGGGTCAGCCCCAGCATTTT,CASSVGGGGQPQHF
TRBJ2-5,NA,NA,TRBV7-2,TGTGCCAGCAGTCGGAGGGGGGAGACCCAGTACTTC,CASSRRGETQYF
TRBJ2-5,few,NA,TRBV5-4,TGTGCCAGCAGCTCGACAGGGCGGGGGGAGACCCAGTACTTC,CASSSTGRGETQYF
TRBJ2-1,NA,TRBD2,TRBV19,TGTGCCAGTAGTATCCGGACGGGAGGGCCCTACAATGAGCAGTTCTTC,CASSIRTGGPYNEQFF
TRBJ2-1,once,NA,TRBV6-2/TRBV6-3,TGTGCCAGCAGTTTCTCACTTAAACGGCGTTTGGTGGGCAATGAGCAGTTCTTC,CASSFSLKRRLVGNEQFF
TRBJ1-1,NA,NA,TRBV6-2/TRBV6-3,TGTGCCAGCAGTTACAATACTCCAGGACTTCGGGGGGACACTGAAGCTTTCTTT,CASSYNTPGLRGDTEAFF
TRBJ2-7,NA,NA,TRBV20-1,TGCAGTGCTAGAGATCGAACCAGGCTTTATTACGAGCAGTACTTC,CSARDRTRLYYEQYF
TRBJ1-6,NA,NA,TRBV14,TGTGCCAGCAGCCAAGTTGGTAATTCACCCCTCCACTTT,CASSQVGNSPLHF
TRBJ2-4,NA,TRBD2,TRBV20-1,TGCAGTGCCGCCGGGACTAGCGGGAGGGCAAAAAACATTCAGTACTTC,CSAAGTSGRAKNIQYF
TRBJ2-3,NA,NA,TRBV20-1,TGCAGTGCTGAGGCCCATACGCAGTATTTT,CSAEAHTQYF